The present T cell receptor beta chain was sequenced within a study of shared clonotypes between healthy human individuals. Study background: Researchers assigned three CD4 naive, three CD4 memory, two CD8 naive and one CD8 memory plate to each donor.

Germline loops: CDR1 SEHNR, CDR2 FQNEAQ (reference sequence). V dropped 5 bases and J dropped 1 base, with 14 bases sitting between them. This CDR3 has 15 amino acids. As to this clone: A much more abundant neighbour one base away suggests this may be a read error.

Produced via immunoSEQ multiplex PCR; TCRdb's table is partial and in-frame only. Found here are roughly 760,000 clones, approximately 79% of them singletons; the top ten hold 1.7%. This chain joins TRBV7-9 and TRBJ1-1; D unresolved. Sequencing was performed on memory CD4+ T cells sorted from blood. As to subset: CD45RA-negative fraction. The sequence was obtained from a woman aged 25 to 39 in good health. The CDR3, as DNA: TGTGCCAGCAGCGACACAGAGACTGGGAACACTGAAGCTTTCTTT. It is translated as CASSDTETGNTEAFF. The variable domain in full, with the rest retrieved from reference TRBV7-9 and TRBJ1-1, is DTGVSQNPRHKITKRGQNVTFRCDPISEHNRLYWYRQTLGQGPEFLTYFQNEAQLEKSRLLSDRFSAERPKGSFSTLEIQRTEQGDSAMYLCASSDTETGNTEAFFGQGTRLTVV.